This T cell receptor (beta chain) was observed in a study of blood T cell repertoires in COVID-19. About the study: Sample material is recorded as cDNA or gDNA derived from T cells, B-cell-depleted T cells, or PBMCs.

In this sample, this clone turned up a few times. Assay used: immunoSEQ multiplex PCR; TCRdb lists only in-frame clones, some missing. Here the sample spans about 300,000 clones, 65% to 90% being singletons. The V end lost 5 bases, the J end lost 1 base, and 7 bases lay between the germline ends. CDR1 and CDR2 (germline): SGHTA, FQGNSA. The CDR3 runs 13 residues. Sequencing was carried out using PBMCs or T cells enriched from blood (not recorded which). The source is a man aged 25 to 40 who had recovered from COVID-19. This chain joins TRBV7-2 and TRBJ2-3; TRBD1 is a possible D gene (6 bases). The CDR3 coding sequence is TGTGCCAGCAGCAACAGGGGCACAGATACGCAGTATTTT. Encoded protein: CASSNRGTDTQYF.